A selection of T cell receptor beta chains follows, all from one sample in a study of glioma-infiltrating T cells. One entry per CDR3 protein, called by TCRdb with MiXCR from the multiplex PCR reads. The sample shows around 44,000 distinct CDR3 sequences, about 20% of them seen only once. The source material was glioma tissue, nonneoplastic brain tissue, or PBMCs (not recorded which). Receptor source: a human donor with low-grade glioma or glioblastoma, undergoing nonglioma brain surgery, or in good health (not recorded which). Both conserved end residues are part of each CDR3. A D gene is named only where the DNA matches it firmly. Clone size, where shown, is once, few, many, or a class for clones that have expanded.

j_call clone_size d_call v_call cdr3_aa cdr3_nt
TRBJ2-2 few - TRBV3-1 CASSQGWAGELFF TGTGCCAGCAGCCAAGGGTGGGCCGGGGAGCTGTTTTTT
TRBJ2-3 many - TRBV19 CASSIGGLRTDTQYF TGTGCCAGTAGTATTGGGGGACTTCGCACAGATACGCAGTATTTT
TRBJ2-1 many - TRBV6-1 CASSNLPGGGTLNEQFF TGTGCCAGCAGTAATCTCCCAGGGGGGGGGACACTAAATGAGCAGTTCTTC
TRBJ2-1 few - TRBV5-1 CASSLDPSSYNEQFF TGCGCCAGCAGCTTGGACCCGAGCTCCTACAATGAGCAGTTCTTC
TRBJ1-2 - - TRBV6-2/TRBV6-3 CASSKTGPNYNYTF TGTGCCAGCAGCAAGACAGGACCTAACTATAACTACACCTTC
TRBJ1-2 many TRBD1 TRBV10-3 CAISARDRVPYGYTF TGTGCCATCAGTGCTCGAGACAGGGTCCCCTATGGCTACACCTTC
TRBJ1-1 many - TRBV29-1 CSGDSRGNTEAFF TGCAGCGGGGACTCGAGGGGAAACACTGAAGCTTTCTTT
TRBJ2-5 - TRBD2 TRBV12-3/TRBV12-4 CASSRERERNEETQYF TGTGCCAGCAGTCGAGAGCGGGAGAGGAATGAAGAGACCCAGTACTTC
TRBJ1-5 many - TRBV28 CASLTTKQPQHF TGTGCCAGTCTAACCACAAAGCAGCCCCAGCATTTT
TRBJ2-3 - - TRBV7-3 CAISPSATDTQYF TGTGCCATCAGCCCTAGTGCCACAGATACGCAGTATTTT
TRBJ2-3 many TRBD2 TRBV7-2 CASSLDGRGSDTQYF TGTGCCAGCAGCTTAGACGGGAGGGGCTCAGATACGCAGTATTTT
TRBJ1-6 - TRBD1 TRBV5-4 CASSRQGDNSPLHF TGTGCCAGCAGCAGACAGGGGGATAATTCACCCCTCCACTTT
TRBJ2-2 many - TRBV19 CASSIGGGPGELFF TGTGCCAGTAGTATAGGTGGCGGTCCGGGGGAGCTGTTTTTT
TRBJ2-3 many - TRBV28 CASSFGGRSITNTQYF TGTGCCAGCAGTTTTGGAGGGAGGAGCATCACTAATACGCAGTATTTT
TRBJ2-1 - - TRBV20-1 CSAQDQNEQFF TGCAGTGCACAAGATCAGAATGAGCAGTTCTTC
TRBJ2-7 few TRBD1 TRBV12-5 CASGLVLGGEPYEQYF TGTGCTAGTGGTTTGGTATTAGGGGGCGAACCCTACGAGCAGTACTTC
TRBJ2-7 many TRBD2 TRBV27 CASSSWTSGGYEQYF TGTGCCAGCAGTTCTTGGACTAGCGGGGGCTACGAGCAGTACTTC
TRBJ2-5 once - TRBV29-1 CSVETGEETQYF TGCAGCGTTGAGACAGGTGAGGAGACCCAGTACTTC
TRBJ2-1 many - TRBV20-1 CSAPDTTSYNEQFF TGCAGTGCCCCGGACACCACTTCCTACAATGAGCAGTTCTTC
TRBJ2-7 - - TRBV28 CASRRVAVGSSYEQYF TGTGCCAGCAGACGAGTCGCGGTAGGGAGCTCCTACGAGCAGTACTTC
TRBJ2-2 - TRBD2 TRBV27 CASSLLRLAGSTGELFF TGCGCCAGCAGTTTACTCCGACTAGCGGGGAGCACCGGGGAGCTGTTTTTT
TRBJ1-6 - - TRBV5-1 CASSLTGTGYNSPLYF TGCGCCAGCAGCTTGACAGGGACGGGCTATAATTCACCCCTCTACTTT
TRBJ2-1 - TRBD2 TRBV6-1 CAGSLQASGSCNEQFF TGTGCCGGCAGTTTACAGGCTAGCGGGAGCTGCAATGAGCAGTTCTTC
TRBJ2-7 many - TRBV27 CASSLGPGVWEQYF TGTGCCAGCAGTTTGGGACCAGGGGTTTGGGAGCAGTACTTC
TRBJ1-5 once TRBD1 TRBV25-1 CTRSGQVGLPQHF TGTACCCGCAGTGGACAGGTGGGGTTGCCCCAGCATTTT
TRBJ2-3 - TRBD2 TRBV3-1 CASSQDGSGADTQYF TGTGCCAGCAGCCAAGACGGAAGCGGGGCAGATACGCAGTATTTT
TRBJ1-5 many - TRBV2 CASKESEGYQPQHF TGTGCCAGCAAGGAAAGCGAGGGATACCAGCCCCAGCATTTT
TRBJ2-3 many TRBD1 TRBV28 CASSSWTGGKDTQYF TGTGCCAGCAGTTCCTGGACAGGGGGCAAGGATACGCAGTATTTT
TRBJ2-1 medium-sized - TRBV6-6 CASSYSPGNEQFF TGTGCCAGCAGTTACTCGCCAGGGAATGAGCAGTTCTTC
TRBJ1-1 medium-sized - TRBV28 CASGGRLVTEAFF TGTGCCAGCGGGGGGCGCTTGGTCACTGAAGCTTTCTTT
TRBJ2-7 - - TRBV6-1 CASSEEVSSSYEQYF TGTGCCAGCAGTGAGGAAGTTTCGAGCTCCTACGAGCAGTACTTC
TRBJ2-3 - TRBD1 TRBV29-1 CSVATGTGTDTQYF TGCAGCGTTGCGACAGGGACGGGCACAGATACGCAGTATTTT
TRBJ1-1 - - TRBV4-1 CASSHGPRNTEAFF TGCGCCAGCAGCCACGGACCGAGGAACACTGAAGCTTTCTTT
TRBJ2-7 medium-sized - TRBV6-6 CASSYSSGGYEQYF TGTGCCAGCAGTTACTCTAGCGGAGGCTACGAGCAGTACTTC
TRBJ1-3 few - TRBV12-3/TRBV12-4 CASSFLGRTGNTIYF TGTGCCAGCAGTTTCCTGGGACGGACGGGAAACACCATATATTTT
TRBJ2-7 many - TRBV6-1 CASSSVDFGYEQYF TGTGCCAGCAGTTCGGTGGATTTCGGCTACGAGCAGTACTTC
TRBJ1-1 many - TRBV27 CASSTMGENTEAFF TGTGCCAGCAGCACGATGGGGGAGAACACTGAAGCTTTCTTT
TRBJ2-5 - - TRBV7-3 CASSLNGGETQYF TGTGCCAGCAGCTTAAACGGGGGAGAGACCCAGTACTTC
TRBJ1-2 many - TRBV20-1 CSASEGAVGGYTF TGCAGTGCTAGCGAGGGTGCAGTGGGAGGCTACACCTTC
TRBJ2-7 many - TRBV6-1 CASRGGAGSYEQYF TGTGCCAGCCGAGGGGGGGCCGGCTCCTACGAGCAGTACTTC
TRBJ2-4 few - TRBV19 CASSIQPRAGNIQYF TGTGCCAGTAGTATACAACCTCGGGCAGGAAACATTCAGTACTTC
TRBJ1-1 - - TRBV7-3 CASSPRAGNTEAFF TGTGCCAGCAGCCCGAGGGCCGGGAACACTGAAGCTTTCTTT
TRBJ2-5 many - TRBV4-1 CASSSTRKTQYF TGCGCCAGCAGCTCCACCAGGAAGACCCAGTACTTC
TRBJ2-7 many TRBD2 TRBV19 CASSITSGSSYEQYF TGTGCCAGTAGTATCACTAGCGGGAGCTCCTACGAGCAGTACTTC
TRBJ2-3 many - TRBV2 CASSERSGLGAATQYF TGTGCCAGCAGTGAGCGATCGGGACTTGGGGCGGCTACGCAGTATTTT
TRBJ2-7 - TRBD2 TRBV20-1 CSAGTSYEQYF TGCAGTGCTGGGACTAGCTACGAGCAGTACTTC
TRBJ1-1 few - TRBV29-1 CSVDRGDKNTEAFF TGCAGCGTTGATAGGGGGGACAAGAACACTGAAGCTTTCTTT
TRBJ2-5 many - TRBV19 CASTPRNQETQYF TGTGCCAGTACCCCGCGGAACCAAGAGACCCAGTACTTC
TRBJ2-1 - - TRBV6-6 CASSYSRGDKQFF TGTGCCAGCAGTTACTCGAGGGGGGATAAGCAATTCTTC
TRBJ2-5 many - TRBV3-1 CASSDSYMQTQYF TGTGCCAGCAGCGATTCCTACATGCAGACCCAGTACTTC